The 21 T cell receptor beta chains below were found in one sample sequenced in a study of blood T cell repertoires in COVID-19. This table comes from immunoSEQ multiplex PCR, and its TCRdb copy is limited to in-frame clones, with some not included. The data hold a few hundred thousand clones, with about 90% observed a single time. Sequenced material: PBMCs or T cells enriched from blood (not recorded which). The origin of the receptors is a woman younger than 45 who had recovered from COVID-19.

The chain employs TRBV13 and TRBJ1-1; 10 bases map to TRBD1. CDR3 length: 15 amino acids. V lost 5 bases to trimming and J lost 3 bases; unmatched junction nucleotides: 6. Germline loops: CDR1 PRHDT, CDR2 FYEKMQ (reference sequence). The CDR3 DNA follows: TGTGCCAGCAGCCCCCGGACAGGGGGGTACACTGAAGCTTTCTTT. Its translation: CASSPRTGGYTEAFF.

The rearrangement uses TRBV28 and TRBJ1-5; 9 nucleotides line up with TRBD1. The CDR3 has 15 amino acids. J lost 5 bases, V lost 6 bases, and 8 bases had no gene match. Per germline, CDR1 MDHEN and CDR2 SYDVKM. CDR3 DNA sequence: TGTGCCAGCAGGTGGGACAGGGTATCTTATCAGCCCCAGCATTTT. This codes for CASRWDRVSYQPQHF.

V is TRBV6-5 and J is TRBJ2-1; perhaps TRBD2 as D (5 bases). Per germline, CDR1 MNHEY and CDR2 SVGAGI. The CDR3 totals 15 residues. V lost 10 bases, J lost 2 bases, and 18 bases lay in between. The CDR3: CATTPVVEAYNEQFF. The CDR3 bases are TGTGCCACCACCCCGGTGGTGGAGGCCTACAATGAGCAGTTCTTC.

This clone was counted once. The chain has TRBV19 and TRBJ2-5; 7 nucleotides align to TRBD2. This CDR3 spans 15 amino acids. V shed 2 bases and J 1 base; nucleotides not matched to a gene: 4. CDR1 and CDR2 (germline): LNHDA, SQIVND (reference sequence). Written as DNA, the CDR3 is TGTGCCAGTAGTATACAGGGAGGGTCCCAAGAGACCCAGTACTTC. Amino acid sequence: CASSIQGGSQETQYF. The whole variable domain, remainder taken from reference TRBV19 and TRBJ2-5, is DGGITQSPKYLFRKEGQNVTLSCEQNLNHDAMYWYRQDPGQGLRLIYYSQIVNDFQKGDIAEGYSVSREKKESFPLTVTSAQKNPTAFYLCASSIQGGSQETQYFGPGTRLLVL.

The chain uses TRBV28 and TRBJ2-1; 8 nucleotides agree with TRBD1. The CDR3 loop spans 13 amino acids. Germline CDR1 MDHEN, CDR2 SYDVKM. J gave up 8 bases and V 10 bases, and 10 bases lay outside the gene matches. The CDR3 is CATRQGIWDEQFF. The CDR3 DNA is TGTGCCACCAGACAGGGGATTTGGGATGAGCAGTTCTTC.

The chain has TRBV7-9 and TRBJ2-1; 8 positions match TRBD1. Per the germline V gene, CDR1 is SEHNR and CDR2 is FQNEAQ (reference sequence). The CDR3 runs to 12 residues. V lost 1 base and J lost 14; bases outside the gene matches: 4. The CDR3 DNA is TGTGCCAGCAGCTTAGGAGGACAGGGAAAGTTCTTC. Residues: CASSLGGQGKFF.

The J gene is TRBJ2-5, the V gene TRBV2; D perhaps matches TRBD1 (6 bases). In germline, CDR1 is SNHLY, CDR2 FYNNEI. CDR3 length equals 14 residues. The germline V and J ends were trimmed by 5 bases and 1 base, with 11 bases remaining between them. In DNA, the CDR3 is TGTGCCAGCAGTCCCTGGACAGCCCAAGAGACCCAGTACTTC. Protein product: CASSPWTAQETQYF.

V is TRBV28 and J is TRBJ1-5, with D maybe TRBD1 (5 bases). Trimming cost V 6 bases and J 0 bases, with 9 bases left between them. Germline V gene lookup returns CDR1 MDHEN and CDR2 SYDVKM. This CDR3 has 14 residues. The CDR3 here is CASSPDISNQPQHF. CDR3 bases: TGTGCCAGCAGCCCGGACATTAGCAATCAGCCCCAGCATTTT.

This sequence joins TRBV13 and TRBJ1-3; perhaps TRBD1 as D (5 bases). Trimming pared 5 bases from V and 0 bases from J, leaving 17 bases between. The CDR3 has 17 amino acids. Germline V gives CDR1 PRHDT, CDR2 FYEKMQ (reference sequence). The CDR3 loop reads CASSLGGRRDSGNTIYF. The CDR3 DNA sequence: TGTGCCAGCAGCCTCGGGGGGAGAAGGGACTCTGGAAACACCATATATTTT.

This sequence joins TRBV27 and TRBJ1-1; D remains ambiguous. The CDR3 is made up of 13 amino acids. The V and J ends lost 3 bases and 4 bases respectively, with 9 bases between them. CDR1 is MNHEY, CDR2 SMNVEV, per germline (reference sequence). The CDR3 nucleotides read TGTGCCAGCAGTTTCGGCGGCCCCACTGAAGCTTTCTTT. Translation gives CASSFGGPTEAFF.

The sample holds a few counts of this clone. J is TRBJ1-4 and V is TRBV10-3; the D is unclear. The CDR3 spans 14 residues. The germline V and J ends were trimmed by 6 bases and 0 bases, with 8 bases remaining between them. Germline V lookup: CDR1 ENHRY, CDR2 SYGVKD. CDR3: CAIRRESTNEKLFF. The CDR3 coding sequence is TGTGCCATCAGGAGGGAGTCAACTAATGAAAAACTGTTTTTT.

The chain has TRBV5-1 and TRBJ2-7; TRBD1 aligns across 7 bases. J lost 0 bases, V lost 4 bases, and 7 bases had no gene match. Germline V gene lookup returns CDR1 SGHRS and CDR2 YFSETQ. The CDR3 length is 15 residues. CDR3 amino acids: CASSLQGDSSYEQYF. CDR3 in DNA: TGCGCCAGCAGCCTCCAAGGGGACAGCTCCTACGAGCAGTACTTC.

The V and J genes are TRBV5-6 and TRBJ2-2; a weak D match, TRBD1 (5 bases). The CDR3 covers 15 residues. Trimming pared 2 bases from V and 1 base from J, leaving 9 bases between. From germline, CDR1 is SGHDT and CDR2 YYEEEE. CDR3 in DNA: TGTGCCAGCAGCTTATACGACAGGAACACCGGGGAGCTGTTTTTT. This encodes CASSLYDRNTGELFF.

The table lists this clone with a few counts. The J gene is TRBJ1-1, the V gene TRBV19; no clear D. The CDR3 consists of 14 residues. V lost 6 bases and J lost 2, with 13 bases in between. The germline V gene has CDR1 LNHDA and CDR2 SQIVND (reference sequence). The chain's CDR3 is CASSQDGRNTEAFF. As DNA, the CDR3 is TGTGCCAGTAGCCAGGACGGGAGAAACACTGAAGCTTTCTTT.

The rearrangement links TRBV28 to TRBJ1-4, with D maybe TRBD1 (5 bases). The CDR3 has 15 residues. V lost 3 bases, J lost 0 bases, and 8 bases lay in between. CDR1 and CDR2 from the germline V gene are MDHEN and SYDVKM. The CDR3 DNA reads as TGTGCCAGCAGTTTTGACAGATCAACTAATGAAAAACTGTTTTTT. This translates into CASSFDRSTNEKLFF.

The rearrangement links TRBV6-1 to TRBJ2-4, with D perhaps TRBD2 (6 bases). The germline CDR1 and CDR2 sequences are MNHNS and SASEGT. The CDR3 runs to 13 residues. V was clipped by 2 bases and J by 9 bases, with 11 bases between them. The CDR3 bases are TGTGCCAGCAGTGAACGTAGCGGAAGCATTCAGTACTTC. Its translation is CASSERSGSIQYF.

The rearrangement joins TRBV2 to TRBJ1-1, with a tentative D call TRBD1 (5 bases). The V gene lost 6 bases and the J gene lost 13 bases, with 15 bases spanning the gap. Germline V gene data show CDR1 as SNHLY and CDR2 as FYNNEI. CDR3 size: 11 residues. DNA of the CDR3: TGTGCCAGCAGCGCCCGGGACTGGTGTTTCTTT. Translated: CASSARDWCFF.

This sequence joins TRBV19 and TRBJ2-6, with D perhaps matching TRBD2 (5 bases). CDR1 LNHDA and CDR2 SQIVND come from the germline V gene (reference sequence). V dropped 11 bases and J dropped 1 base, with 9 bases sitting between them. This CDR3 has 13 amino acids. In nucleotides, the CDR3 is TGTGCCGCCGGGAATTCTGGGGCCAACGTCCTGACTTTC. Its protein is CAAGNSGANVLTF.

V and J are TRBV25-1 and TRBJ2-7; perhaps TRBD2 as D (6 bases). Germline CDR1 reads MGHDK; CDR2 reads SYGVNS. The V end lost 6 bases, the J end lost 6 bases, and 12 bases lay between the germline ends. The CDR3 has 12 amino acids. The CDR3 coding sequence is TGTGCCAGCAGCGAGCAGGGAGGCGAGCAGTACTTC. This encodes CASSEQGGEQYF.

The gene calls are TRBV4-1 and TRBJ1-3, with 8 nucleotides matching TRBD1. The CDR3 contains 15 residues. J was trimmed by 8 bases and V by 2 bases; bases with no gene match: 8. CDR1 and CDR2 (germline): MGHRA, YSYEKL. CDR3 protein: CASSQSDREPDTIYF. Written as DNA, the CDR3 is TGCGCCAGCAGCCAATCGGACAGGGAACCCGACACCATATATTTT.

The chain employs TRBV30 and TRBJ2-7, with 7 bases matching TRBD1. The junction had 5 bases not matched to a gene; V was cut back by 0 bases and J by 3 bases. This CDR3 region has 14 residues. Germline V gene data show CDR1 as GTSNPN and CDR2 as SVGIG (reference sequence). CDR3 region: CAWSVGGQIYEQYF. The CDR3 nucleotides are TGTGCCTGGAGTGTAGGGGGCCAGATCTACGAGCAGTACTTC.